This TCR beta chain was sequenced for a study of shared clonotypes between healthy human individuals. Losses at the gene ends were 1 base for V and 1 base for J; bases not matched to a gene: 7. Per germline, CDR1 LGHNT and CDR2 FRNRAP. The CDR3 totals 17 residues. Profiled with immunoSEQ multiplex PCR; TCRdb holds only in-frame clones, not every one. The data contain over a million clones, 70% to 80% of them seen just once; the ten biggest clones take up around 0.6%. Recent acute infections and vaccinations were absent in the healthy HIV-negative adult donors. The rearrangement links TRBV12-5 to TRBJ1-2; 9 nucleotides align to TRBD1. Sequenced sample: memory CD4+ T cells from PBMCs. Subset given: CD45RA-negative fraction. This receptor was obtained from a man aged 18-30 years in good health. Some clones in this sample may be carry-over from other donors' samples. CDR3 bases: TGTGCTAGTGGTTTGGGGACAGGGGTCTTGGGTAACTATGGCTACACCTTC. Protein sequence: CASGLGTGVLGNYGYTF.